Described below is a single TCR beta chain sequence and its context. What it recognizes is unknown. Other DNA sequences from this sample encode an identical CDR3 as well. This CDR3 spans 13 amino acids. V was clipped by 5 bases and J by 8 bases, with 15 bases between them. CDR1 is SGHAT and CDR2 is FQNNGV in the germline V gene. The entry originates in a study of cytomegalovirus exposure and HLA in healthy donors. Study-wide results and limits: The likely explanation for a cluster of highly shared sequence variants was sequencing artifact.

Primers for the PCR totalled 60 Vbeta and 13 Jbeta. The method was immunoSEQ multiplex PCR; TCRdb's version includes in-frame clones alone and lacks a portion of them. The sample has 150,000 to 200,000 clones, 80% to 85% seen once. V usage is TRBV11-2 and J usage is TRBJ1-2; D uncertain. This clonotype was sampled from a woman aged 18-29 years in good health and CMV-seropositive. Sequencing was done on a sample of PBMCs. CDR3 residues: CASSTLRVKGYTF. The CDR3 region has the DNA TGTGCCAGCAGCACCTTGAGAGTAAAAGGCTACACCTTC.